This T cell receptor (beta chain) was documented in a study of identical twins' blood T cells. Study results and caveats: Environmental influences on twin similarity could not be excluded. Out-of-frame TCRbeta clonotypes reportedly had markedly more similar V usage in twins than unrelated donors.

On this clonotype itself: The target antigen is unknown.

A previously described protocol, modified, built RNA-based TCR cDNA libraries. TCRdb analysed the 5' RACE reads with MiXCR anew, one entry per CDR3 protein. The table shows roughly 380,000 distinct CDR3 sequences, with around 30% occurring only once. V lost 0 bases to trimming and J lost 2 bases, with 13 bases between them. The CDR3 is 15 residues long. CDR1 DFQATT and CDR2 SNEGSKA come from the germline V gene (reference sequence). The sequence was collected from a woman between 18 and 55 years old in good health. Specimen: PBMCs. V usage is TRBV20-1 and J usage is TRBJ2-5; weak D call: TRBD1 (6 bases). Written as DNA, the CDR3 is TGCAGTGCTAGAGACGACAGGCGCGATCAAGAGACCCAGTACTTC. It yields the protein CSARDDRRDQETQYF.